These 9 T cell receptor beta chains were sequenced from one sample in a study of molecular identifiers for immune sequencing clone quantification (dated 2018 in TCRdb). The library came from PCR. The sequencer was a NextSeq 500. TCRdb cleaned the public reads at Q25 with fastp, built clones with MiXCR and kept in-frame beta chains. Rows merge per CDR3 protein into single entries with the most common DNA and genes. In all, the sample holds about 8,300 distinct CDR3 sequences, and around a third of those were seen once. The ten largest make up around 5% of the sample. Sequencing input: naive CD8+ T cells from blood, with Jurkat cell RNA spiked in. Read against the paper, the sample's cell subset or site label means: FACS-sorted CD8+CD4-CCR7+CD45RA+ naive T cells. Receptors originate from a human donor in good health. Some libraries in this study had Jurkat cell RNA spiked in.

This rearrangement joins TRBV27 to TRBJ2-1, with 8 positions matching TRBD2. The CDR3 has 14 residues. J lost 8 bases, V lost 6 bases, and 9 bases had no gene match. Germline values: CDR1 MNHEY, CDR2 SMNVEV (reference sequence). CDR3 nucleotides: TGTGCCAGCAGCTTGGGACTAGGGGCCGATGAGCAGTTCTTC. This sequence encodes CASSLGLGADEQFF.

The chain employs TRBV5-6 and TRBJ2-4; D call uncertain. Germline CDR1 and CDR2: SGHDT and YYEEEE. CDR3 size: 15 residues. The V and J ends lost 0 bases and 2 bases respectively, with 9 bases between them. CDR3 residues: CASSLVRLTKNIQYF. DNA for the CDR3: TGTGCCAGCAGCTTGGTCCGGCTAACCAAAAACATTCAGTACTTC.

V is TRBV13 and J is TRBJ2-5, with D tentatively TRBD2 (6 bases). The germline V gene has CDR1 PRHDT and CDR2 FYEKMQ (reference sequence). V gave up 5 bases and J gave up 2 bases, with 12 bases separating them. The CDR3 loop spans 14 amino acids. As DNA, the CDR3 is TGTGCCAGCAGCAGTAAGGCGGGACAAGAGACCCAGTACTTC. This encodes CASSSKAGQETQYF. Full variable domain (missing parts from reference TRBV13 and TRBJ2-5): AAGVIQSPRHLIKEKRETATLKCYPIPRHDTVYWYQQGPGQDPQFLISFYEKMQSDKGSIPDRFSAQQFSDYHSELNMSSLELGDSALYFCASSSKAGQETQYFGPGTRLLVL.

V and J are TRBV7-9 and TRBJ2-3, with 12 bases lining up with TRBD1. This CDR3 has 17 amino acids. V was clipped by 5 bases and J by 4 bases; unmatched bases: 10. CDR1 and CDR2 from the germline V gene are SEHNR and FQNEAQ (reference sequence). CDR3 sequence reads: CASSPGDRGLGADTQYF. The CDR3 DNA follows: TGTGCCAGCAGCCCAGGGGACAGGGGGCTGGGAGCAGATACGCAGTATTTT.

This clonotype was observed a few times. V and J are TRBV25-1 and TRBJ2-7; D tentatively reads TRBD1 or TRBD2 (5 bases each). V lost 3 bases and J 3 bases, leaving 15 bases between the germline ends. CDR3 size: 15 residues. Looked up from germline, CDR1 is MGHDK and CDR2 is SYGVNS. Here the CDR3 reads CASSDFVGPSYEQYF. The CDR3 DNA reads TGTGCCAGCAGTGATTTTGTGGGACCAAGCTACGAGCAGTACTTC.

In its sample, this clonotype is medium-sized. The chain carries TRBV29-1 and TRBJ2-3; D not resolved. Trimming cost V 3 bases and J 2 bases, with 9 bases left between them. The CDR3 is 13 residues long. Germline assignment: CDR1 SQVTM and CDR2 ANQGSEA. CDR3 coding DNA: TGCAGCGTTGAGGCGACGACCACAGATACGCAGTATTTT. Residues: CSVEATTTDTQYF.

J is TRBJ2-1 and V is TRBV5-6; D perhaps matches TRBD2 (5 bases). The CDR3 contains 13 residues. V lost 6 bases and J lost 1, with 8 bases in between. Germline assignment: CDR1 SGHDT and CDR2 YYEEEE. The CDR3 sequence is CASTRTSYNEQFF. The CDR3 DNA sequence: TGTGCCAGCACCCGGACTTCCTACAATGAGCAGTTCTTC.

This clonotype came up a few times. The chain links TRBV7-8 to TRBJ2-2; no clear D gene. CDR3 length: 12 residues. The germline V and J ends were trimmed by 1 base and 6 bases, with 3 bases remaining between them. The germline V gene encodes CDR1 SGHVS and CDR2 FQNEAQ. CDR3 loop: CASSLGSGELFF. CDR3 in DNA: TGTGCCAGCAGCTTAGGGTCCGGGGAGCTGTTTTTT.

In its sample, this clonotype was seen a few times. The V call is TRBV20-1, the J call TRBJ2-7, with unresolved D. Looked up from germline, CDR1 is DFQATT and CDR2 is SNEGSKA (reference sequence). Trimming removed 1 base at V and 0 bases at J, with 7 bases between. The CDR3 is 13 residues long. The CDR3 spells CSARASLSYEQYF. The CDR3 DNA is TGCAGTGCTAGAGCGTCCCTCTCCTACGAGCAGTACTTC.